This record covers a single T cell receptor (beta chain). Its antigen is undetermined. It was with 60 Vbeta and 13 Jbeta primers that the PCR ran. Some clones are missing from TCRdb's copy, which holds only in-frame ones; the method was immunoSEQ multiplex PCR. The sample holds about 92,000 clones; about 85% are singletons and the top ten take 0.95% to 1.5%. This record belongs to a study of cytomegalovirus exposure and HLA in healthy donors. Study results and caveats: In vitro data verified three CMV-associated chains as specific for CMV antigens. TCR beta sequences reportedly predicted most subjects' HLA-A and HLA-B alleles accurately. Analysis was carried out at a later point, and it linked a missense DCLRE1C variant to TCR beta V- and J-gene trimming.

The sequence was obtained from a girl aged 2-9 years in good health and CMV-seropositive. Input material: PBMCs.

This CDR3 is CASRPPAGEGGEQYF. The CDR3 nucleotides read TGTGCCAGCAGGCCCCCAGCGGGAGAAGGGGGTGAGCAGTACTTC. The gene calls are TRBV7-9 and TRBJ2-7; 8 bases line up with TRBD2. Trimming took 6 bases from V and 7 from J; bases not matched to a gene: 14. The germline gives CDR1 SEHNR, CDR2 FQNEAQ (reference sequence). The CDR3 spans 15 residues.